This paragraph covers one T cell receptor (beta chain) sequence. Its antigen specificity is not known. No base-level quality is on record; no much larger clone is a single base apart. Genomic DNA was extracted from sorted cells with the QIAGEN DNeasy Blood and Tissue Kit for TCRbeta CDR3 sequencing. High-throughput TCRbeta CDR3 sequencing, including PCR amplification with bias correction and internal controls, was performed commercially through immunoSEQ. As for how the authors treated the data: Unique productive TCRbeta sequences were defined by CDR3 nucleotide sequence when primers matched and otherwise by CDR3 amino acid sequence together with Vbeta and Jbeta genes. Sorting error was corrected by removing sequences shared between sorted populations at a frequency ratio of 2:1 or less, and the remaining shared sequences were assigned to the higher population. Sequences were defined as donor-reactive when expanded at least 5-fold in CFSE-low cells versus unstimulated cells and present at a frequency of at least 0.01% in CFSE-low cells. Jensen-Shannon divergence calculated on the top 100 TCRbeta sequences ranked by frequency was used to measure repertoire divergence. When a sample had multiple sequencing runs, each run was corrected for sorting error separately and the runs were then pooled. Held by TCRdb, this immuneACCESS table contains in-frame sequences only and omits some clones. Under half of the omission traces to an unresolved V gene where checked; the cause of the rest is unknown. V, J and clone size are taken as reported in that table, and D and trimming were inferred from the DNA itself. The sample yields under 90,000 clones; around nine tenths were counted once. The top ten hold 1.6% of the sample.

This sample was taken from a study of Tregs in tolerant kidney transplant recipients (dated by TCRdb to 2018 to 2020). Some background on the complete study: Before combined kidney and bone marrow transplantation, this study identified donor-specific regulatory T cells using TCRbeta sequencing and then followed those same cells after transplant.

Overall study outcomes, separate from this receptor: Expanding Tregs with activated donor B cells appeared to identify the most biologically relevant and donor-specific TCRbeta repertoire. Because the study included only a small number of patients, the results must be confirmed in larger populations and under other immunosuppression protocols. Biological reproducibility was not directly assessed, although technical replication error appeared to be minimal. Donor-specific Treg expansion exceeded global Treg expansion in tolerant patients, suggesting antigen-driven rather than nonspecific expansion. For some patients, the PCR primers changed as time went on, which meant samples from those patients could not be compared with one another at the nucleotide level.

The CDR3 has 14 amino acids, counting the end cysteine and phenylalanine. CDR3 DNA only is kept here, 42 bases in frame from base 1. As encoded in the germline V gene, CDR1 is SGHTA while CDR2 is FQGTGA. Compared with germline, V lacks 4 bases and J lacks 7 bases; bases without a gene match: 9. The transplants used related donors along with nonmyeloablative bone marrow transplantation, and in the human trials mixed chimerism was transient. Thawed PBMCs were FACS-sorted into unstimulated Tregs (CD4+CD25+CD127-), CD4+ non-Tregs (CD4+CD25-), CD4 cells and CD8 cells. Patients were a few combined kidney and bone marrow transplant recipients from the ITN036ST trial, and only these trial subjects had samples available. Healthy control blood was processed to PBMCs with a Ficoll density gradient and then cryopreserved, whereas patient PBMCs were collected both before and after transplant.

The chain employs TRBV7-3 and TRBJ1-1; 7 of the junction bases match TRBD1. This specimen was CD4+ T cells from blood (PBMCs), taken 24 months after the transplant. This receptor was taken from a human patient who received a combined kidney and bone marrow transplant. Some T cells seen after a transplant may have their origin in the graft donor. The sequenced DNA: TGTGCCAGCAGCTACCGCAGGGGGGTAGGTGAAGCTTTCTTT. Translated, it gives CASSYRRGVGEAFF.